The table lists the clone carrying this T cell receptor (beta chain) with a few counts. Antigen: not known. The sample comes from a study of early T cells in non-severe SARS-CoV-2 infection. Study context: The study sequenced bulk RNA from unsorted whole blood, with chains unpaired. Findings and limits, study-wide: In VDJdb matching, anti-spike CD8 responses were favored while private and CD4 specificities went missing.

Tagging with unique molecular identifiers was applied to individual cDNA molecules. MiXCR, applied by TCRdb to the 5' RACE reads, yields one record per CDR3 protein. The sample has fewer than 85,000 distinct CDR3 sequences; roughly 15% are singletons. This CDR3 is built from 14 residues. The germline V gene has CDR1 KGHDR and CDR2 SFDVKD. With V trimmed by 9 bases and J by 4 bases, 7 bases remained unmatched. The source of this sequence is an adult who was a healthcare worker with PCR-confirmed SARS-CoV-2 infection or an uninfected control (not recorded which). The rearrangement joins TRBV24-1 to TRBJ2-3; 9 bases match TRBD2. The sequencing here drew on whole blood, taken at baseline. The CDR3 nucleotides are TGTGCCACCTCCCGCGGGAGGGGTGCAGATACGCAGTATTTT. Translation: CATSRGRGADTQYF.